This T cell receptor beta chain comes out of a study of blood T cell repertoires in COVID-19. Assay: immunoSEQ multiplex PCR; the TCRdb copy retains only in-frame clones and omits some. The sample carries about 140,000 clones, around 86% recorded once. The receptor was derived from a human donor in a cohort sampled during active COVID-19. Sequenced input: peripheral blood.

As DNA, the CDR3 is TGTGCCAGCAGTTTTTCTTCAGGGTTGAATCAGCCCCAGCATTTT. Protein sequence: CASSFSSGLNQPQHF. This chain uses TRBV28 with TRBJ1-5, with a weak D call TRBD1 (5 bases). This CDR3 comprises 15 residues. Germline lookup yields CDR1 MDHEN and CDR2 SYDVKM. V was shortened by 3 bases and J by 4 bases, with 13 bases between the two germline ends.